Listed below are T cell receptor beta chains from one sample, sequenced in a study of cytomegalovirus exposure and HLA in healthy donors. The protocol was immunoSEQ multiplex PCR, while the TCRdb copy is restricted to in-frame clones and leaves out a portion. Seen here are over 150,000 clones, around 85% observed once, and the top ten hold about 2.3%. The material sequenced was PBMCs. The receptors were gathered from a male donor in good health and CMV-seronegative. The CDR3 runs from the conserved cysteine through the conserved F or W.

v_call: TRBV9; cdr3_aa: CASSFGTTNEQFF
v_call: TRBV19; cdr3_aa: CASDRTGLPEAFF
v_call: TRBV18; cdr3_aa: CASSPLQGSSYEQYF
v_call: TRBV6-1; cdr3_aa: CASLAGAHYEQYF
v_call: TRBV30; cdr3_aa: CAWSPQGVEGYTF
v_call: TRBV19; cdr3_aa: CASSMGLAGWDEQFF
v_call: TRBV5-4; cdr3_aa: CASSGRWGENNEQFF
v_call: TRBV5-1; cdr3_aa: CASSLVGTDGNTIYF
v_call: TRBV2; cdr3_aa: CASSTWTGEVYEQYF
v_call: TRBV6-5; cdr3_aa: CASSSQGYNEKLFF
v_call: TRBV9; cdr3_aa: CASSVVGGVRRNGYTF
v_call: TRBV10-3; cdr3_aa: CAIAQGFYLYNEQFF
v_call: TRBV10-3; cdr3_aa: CAISTGQGVQETQYF
v_call: TRBV4-3; cdr3_aa: CASSQERTSLYGYTF
v_call: TRBV19; cdr3_aa: CASRPEVTNYGYTF
v_call: TRBV5-6; cdr3_aa: CASSLDRGETQYF
v_call: TRBV7-9; cdr3_aa: CASSLAYPLVVLNTEAFF
v_call: TRBV27; cdr3_aa: CASSPGTSNTEAFF
v_call: TRBV2; cdr3_aa: CASSDRGFTEAFF
v_call: TRBV6-5; cdr3_aa: CASSLWGQGNTEAFF
v_call: TRBV27; cdr3_aa: CASSNGPGIPFKQYF
v_call: TRBV5-1; cdr3_aa: CASRPQGRAYEQYF
v_call: TRBV7-6; cdr3_aa: CASSLGGHSDTQYF
v_call: TRBV2; cdr3_aa: CASSYGAGGPTDTQYF
v_call: TRBV30; cdr3_aa: CAWSGTGWSEQYF
v_call: TRBV19; cdr3_aa: CASSESTNEKLFF
v_call: TRBV19; cdr3_aa: CASRGTGRSGANVLTF
v_call: TRBV5-1; cdr3_aa: CASSLALHSLNTEAFF